The 20 T cell receptor beta chains given below trace back to one sample, sequenced in a study of OX40 agonist ivuxolimab in advanced cancers. Assay used: immunoSEQ multiplex PCR; TCRdb lists only in-frame clones, some missing. The table shows 30,000 to 35,000 clones, with roughly 80% occurring only once. The sample consisted of CD4+ or CD8+ T cells sorted from blood, taken in a trial of the OX40 agonist ivuxolimab. The receptors originated from an adult with an advanced solid tumor such as melanoma, head and neck, liver or kidney cancer.

This chain links TRBV7-9 with TRBJ2-7, with 10 positions matching TRBD2. The CDR3 sequence is 17 residues long. Germline lookup yields CDR1 SEHNR and CDR2 FQNEAQ (reference sequence). V gave up 5 bases and J gave up 2 bases; unmatched junction bases: 12. CDR3 coding DNA: TGTGCCAGCAGCCCCCGGACTAGCGGTGAAGGGACCTACGAGCAGTACTTC. Translation: CASSPRTSGEGTYEQYF.

The sample holds a few counts of this clone. J is TRBJ2-2 and V is TRBV5-4; 7 bases line up with TRBD1. V lost 4 bases to trimming and J lost 0 bases; unmatched junction nucleotides: 12. The germline V gene encodes CDR1 SGHNT and CDR2 YYREEE (reference sequence). This CDR3 is 18 amino acids long. The CDR3 nucleotides are TGTGCCAGCAGCACGGGACAGCTGCTGCACGCGAACACCGGGGAGCTGTTTTTT. Residues: CASSTGQLLHANTGELFF. Drawing the rest from reference TRBV5-4 and TRBJ2-2, the complete variable domain is ETGVTQSPTHLIKTRGQQVTLRCSSQSGHNTVSWYQQALGQGPQFIFQYYREEENGRGNFPPRFSGLQFPNYSSELNVNALELDDSALYLCASSTGQLLHANTGELFFGEGSRLTVL.

This chain joins TRBV5-1 and TRBJ1-1; D remains unclear. The CDR3 loop spans 15 amino acids. The germline CDR1 and CDR2 sequences are SGHRS and YFSETQ. V dropped 0 bases and J dropped 2 bases, with 11 bases sitting between them. CDR3 sequence: CASSLDPQSNTEAFF. CDR3 in DNA: TGCGCCAGCAGCTTGGATCCGCAAAGCAACACTGAAGCTTTCTTT.

V usage is TRBV19 and J usage is TRBJ1-5; D possibly corresponds to TRBD1 (6 bases). Between the trimmed V and J ends, which lost 5 bases and 0 bases, there was a span of 11 bases. Germline CDR1 is LNHDA and CDR2 is SQIVND (reference sequence). The CDR3 consists of 15 residues. The CDR3 is CASSDLGGSNQPQHF. In DNA, the CDR3 is TGTGCCAGTAGTGACCTAGGGGGTAGCAATCAGCCCCAGCATTTT.

The V call is TRBV5-1, the J call TRBJ2-1; TRBD1 is a possible D gene (6 bases). Trimming cost V 0 bases and J 3 bases, with 13 bases left between them. Germline CDR1 and CDR2: SGHRS and YFSETQ. The CDR3 runs 16 residues. This CDR3 is CASSLAKRGNYNEQFF. The CDR3 nucleotides read TGCGCCAGCAGCTTGGCCAAGAGGGGGAACTACAATGAGCAGTTCTTC.

This clone has just a few counts. V is TRBV15 and J is TRBJ2-3; maybe TRBD1 (5 bases). Between the trimmed V and J ends, which lost 7 bases and 0 bases, there was a span of 8 bases. This CDR3 is 13 amino acids long. Germline V gene lookup returns CDR1 LNHNV and CDR2 YYDKDF (reference sequence). CDR3 DNA: TGTGCCACCACGACAGCTAGCACAGATACGCAGTATTTT. Translated: CATTTASTDTQYF.

This sequence joins TRBV19 and TRBJ1-3; perhaps TRBD1 as D (6 bases). The CDR3 is 15 amino acids. Looked up from germline, CDR1 is LNHDA and CDR2 is SQIVND (reference sequence). V was shortened by 6 bases and J by 0 bases, with 12 bases between the two germline ends. The CDR3 coding sequence is TGTGCCAGTAGGGGGGCTTCGCACTCTGGAAACACCATATATTTT. Translated: CASRGASHSGNTIYF.

For the CDR3, the DNA is TGTGCCAGCAGTACCGGGACAGGCGCTTCATATAGCAATCAGCCCCAGCATTTT. This codes for CASSTGTGASYSNQPQHF. This chain joins TRBV27 and TRBJ1-5; 8 bases are shared with TRBD1. J lost 0 bases, V lost 5 bases, and 12 bases had no gene match. CDR3 length: 18 amino acids. The germline V gene encodes CDR1 MNHEY and CDR2 SMNVEV (reference sequence).

The chain joins TRBV18 to TRBJ1-2; a possible D gene is TRBD1 (6 bases). Germline CDR1 reads KGHSH; CDR2 reads LQKENI. The V end was cut by 3 bases, the J end by 0 bases, with 20 bases between. This CDR3 is 18 amino acids long. CDR3 sequence reads: CASSPILPTGLANYGYTF. The CDR3 DNA follows: TGTGCCAGCTCACCGATCCTACCAACAGGGTTAGCTAACTATGGCTACACCTTC.

This clone has just a few counts. The V gene is TRBV7-3, the J gene TRBJ1-1; 7 bases fit TRBD1. The CDR3 is made up of 14 amino acids. J gave up 3 bases and V 4 bases, and 5 bases lay outside the gene matches. From germline, CDR1 is SGHTA and CDR2 FQGTGA. Here the CDR3 DNA reads TGTGCCAGCAGCTCGGGACAGCCATACACTGAAGCTTTCTTT. Its translation: CASSSGQPYTEAFF.

The V call is TRBV18, the J call TRBJ2-3; possible D gene TRBD1, 6 bases. The CDR3 runs to 14 residues. V was clipped by 4 bases and J by 1 base, with 9 bases between them. In germline, CDR1 is KGHSH, CDR2 LQKENI. In nucleotides, the CDR3 is TGTGCCAGCTCACTTGGACAGCGCACAGATACGCAGTATTTT. Its protein product is CASSLGQRTDTQYF.

V usage is TRBV5-6 and J usage is TRBJ2-3, with D tentatively TRBD2 (6 bases). CDR1 is SGHDT and CDR2 is YYEEEE in the germline V gene. The CDR3 totals 15 residues. V lost 5 bases, J lost 6 bases, and 19 bases lay in between. In DNA, the CDR3 is TGTGCCAGCAGACCGACTAGGACGCAGGATGATACGCAGTATTTT. Translated, it gives CASRPTRTQDDTQYF.

A few counts support this clone. This chain uses TRBV5-1 with TRBJ2-7; TRBD2 matches 7 bases. V shed 4 bases and J 5 bases; nucleotides not matched to a gene: 9. Germline-derived CDR1 and CDR2 are SGHRS and YFSETQ. This CDR3 spans 14 amino acids. The CDR3 region has the DNA TGCGCCAGCAGCGCTGGGGGGGTAGAGGACGAGCAGTACTTC. Residues: CASSAGGVEDEQYF.

V usage is TRBV9 and J usage is TRBJ2-3; D ambiguous. Per the germline V gene, CDR1 is SGDLS and CDR2 is YYNGEE. This CDR3 has 12 residues. The germline V and J ends were trimmed by 0 bases and 3 bases, with 2 bases remaining between them. The CDR3 reads CASSVDTDTQYF. Here the CDR3 DNA reads TGTGCCAGCAGCGTAGATACAGATACGCAGTATTTT.

The chain is built from TRBV9 and TRBJ2-5; 9 nucleotides align to TRBD2. Looked up from germline, CDR1 is SGDLS and CDR2 is YYNGEE. CDR3 length equals 15 residues. Losses at the gene ends were 3 bases for V and 1 base for J; bases not matched to a gene: 4. The CDR3 DNA reads TGTGCCAGCAGCGCAGCGGGGGGTCGCCAAGAGACCCAGTACTTC. It yields the protein CASSAAGGRQETQYF.

The chain recombines TRBV2 with TRBJ1-5; D not certain. The V gene lost 6 bases and the J gene lost 0 bases, with 9 bases spanning the gap. The CDR3 contains 14 residues. CDR1 and CDR2 from the germline V gene are SNHLY and FYNNEI. CDR3 bases: TGTGCCAGCAGGCTGGACCTTAGCAATCAGCCCCAGCATTTT. This translates into CASRLDLSNQPQHF.

The chain recombines TRBV11-2 with TRBJ1-1; D unclear. There are 19 residues in the CDR3. V lost 4 bases and J 0 bases, leaving 24 bases between the germline ends. Germline CDR1 is SGHAT and CDR2 is FQNNGV. The CDR3: CASSSVYWSEGVMNTEAFF. DNA of the CDR3: TGTGCCAGCAGCTCCGTTTACTGGAGCGAGGGTGTGATGAACACTGAAGCTTTCTTT.

This clone appeared a few times. The chain couples TRBV7-2 to TRBJ2-7, with 9 bases matching TRBD1. Germline assignment: CDR1 SGHTA and CDR2 FQGNSA. There are 14 residues in the CDR3. J gave up 4 bases and V 4 bases, and 5 bases lay outside the gene matches. The CDR3 bases are TGTGCCAGCAGCTACTCCGGGACAGGGTACGAGCAGTACTTC. It codes for CASSYSGTGYEQYF.

The chain combines TRBV11-2 with TRBJ2-7; a weak D match, TRBD2 (5 bases). CDR1 SGHAT and CDR2 FQNNGV come from the germline V gene. The length of the CDR3 is 14 residues. Trimming shortened V by 5 bases and J by 4 bases, and 15 bases separated the two germline ends. CDR3 sequence reads: CASSPGSLLYEQYF. CDR3 nucleotide sequence: TGTGCCAGCAGCCCGGGATCCCTTCTTTACGAGCAGTACTTC.

The chain combines TRBV6-6 with TRBJ2-3; D gene ambiguous. The V end was cut by 0 bases, the J end by 5 bases, with 9 bases between. This CDR3 is built from 14 residues. The germline V gene has CDR1 MNHNY and CDR2 SVGAGI (reference sequence). The CDR3 loop reads CASSYSPGLDTQYF. The CDR3 DNA reads as TGTGCCAGCAGTTACTCCCCGGGCCTAGATACGCAGTATTTT.